Below are 31 T cell receptor beta chains sequenced from a single sample in a study of blood T cell repertoires in COVID-19. Sequencing was performed with immunoSEQ multiplex PCR; in TCRdb, only in-frame clones are kept and a portion is missing. The sample yields about 26,000 clones, around 96% seen once. Sequencing was done on a sample of peripheral blood. Receptors originate from a human donor with active COVID-19. The donor label of this sample is uncertain.

J is TRBJ1-1 and V is TRBV28; TRBD1 agrees at 7 bases. The CDR3 length is 15 residues. V trimming: 6 bases; J trimming: 3 bases; junction bases outside the gene matches: 10. Germline lookup yields CDR1 MDHEN and CDR2 SYDVKM. CDR3 sequence reads: CASRTGSVRDTEAFF. CDR3 nucleotides: TGTGCCAGCAGGACAGGGTCGGTCAGGGACACTGAAGCTTTCTTT. Complete variable domain (other parts from reference TRBV28 and TRBJ1-1): DVKVTQSSRYLVKRTGEKVFLECVQDMDHENMFWYRQDPGLGLRLIYFSYDVKMKEKGDIPEGYSVSREKKERFSLILESASTNQTSMYLCASRTGSVRDTEAFFGQGTRLTVV.

V and J are TRBV5-1 and TRBJ1-1; D unclear. CDR3 length: 14 residues. Trimming removed 0 bases from V and 1 base from J, with 7 bases in between. Germline CDR1 is SGHRS and CDR2 is YFSETQ. CDR3 sequence: CASSLEQKNTEAFF. CDR3 in DNA: TGCGCCAGCAGCTTGGAACAGAAGAACACTGAAGCTTTCTTT.

This clone is a singleton in its sample. This chain links TRBV5-4 with TRBJ1-3, with a tentative D call TRBD1 (6 bases). Germline loops: CDR1 SGHNT, CDR2 YYREEE (reference sequence). This CDR3 is built from 17 residues. V was cut by 3 bases and J by 4 bases, with 20 bases left in between. The CDR3 reads CASSWGQPRGSGNTIYF. CDR3 nucleotide sequence: TGTGCCAGCAGCTGGGGGCAGCCGAGGGGATCCGGAAACACCATATATTTT.

J is TRBJ1-2 and V is TRBV19, with TRBD1 matching over 9 bases. This CDR3 spans 14 amino acids. V lost 6 bases and J lost 2; bases outside the gene matches: 4. Germline V gene sequence: CDR1 LNHDA, CDR2 SQIVND (reference sequence). The CDR3 loop is CASRGQGRNYGYTF. CDR3 nucleotides: TGTGCCAGTAGAGGACAGGGGCGAAACTATGGCTACACCTTC. Together with reference TRBV19 and TRBJ1-2, the CDR3 gives the full variable domain: DGGITQSPKYLFRKEGQNVTLSCEQNLNHDAMYWYRQDPGQGLRLIYYSQIVNDFQKGDIAEGYSVSREKKESFPLTVTSAQKNPTAFYLCASRGQGRNYGYTFGSGTRLTVV.

CDR3 region: CASSWGTTTGELFF. CDR3 coding DNA: TGTGCCAGCAGCTGGGGGACAACCACCGGGGAGCTGTTTTTT. The chain carries TRBV5-6 and TRBJ2-2, with D possibly TRBD1 on 6 matching bases. Per the germline V gene, CDR1 is SGHDT and CDR2 is YYEEEE. Trimming took off 3 bases at V and 4 bases at J, with 10 bases between the two ends. The CDR3 consists of 14 residues.

In this sample, this clone turned up once. The chain is built from TRBV4-1 and TRBJ2-5; 7 positions match TRBD1. CDR3 size: 15 residues. Looked up from germline, CDR1 is MGHRA and CDR2 is YSYEKL. V shed 4 bases and J 1 base; nucleotides not matched to a gene: 6. CDR3 protein: CASSLRDSRQETQYF. The CDR3 DNA is TGCGCCAGCAGCCTAAGGGACAGCCGCCAAGAGACCCAGTACTTC.

This clone was picked up one time. The V gene is TRBV19, the J gene TRBJ2-7, with no clear D. The V and J ends lost 1 base and 2 bases respectively, with 6 bases between them. The CDR3 totals 13 residues. CDR1 is LNHDA and CDR2 is SQIVND in the germline V gene (reference sequence). This CDR3 reads CASSIGPAYEQYF. CDR3 DNA: TGTGCCAGTAGTATAGGCCCAGCCTACGAGCAGTACTTC.

The DNA for the CDR3 is TGTGCCAGCAGCTTAGGCCCGACAAGGGCTAGCGGGAGGATGGATGAGCAGTTCTTC. Its translation: CASSLGPTRASGRMDEQFF. The chain links TRBV11-3 to TRBJ2-1; the match to TRBD2 covers 11 bases. CDR1 SGHNT and CDR2 YENEEA come from the germline V gene. V dropped 1 base and J dropped 8; count of bases not matched to a gene: 16. The CDR3 is 19 amino acids.

The chain couples TRBV7-2 to TRBJ2-1; 7 bases align to TRBD2. CDR1 is SGHTA, CDR2 FQGNSA, per germline. The CDR3 runs 15 residues. With 5 bases clipped from V and 1 base from J, the junction kept 5 bases outside the gene matches. This CDR3 reads CASSRTGGSYNEQFF. In DNA, the CDR3 is TGTGCCAGCAGCCGCACCGGGGGGTCCTACAATGAGCAGTTCTTC.

This rearrangement joins TRBV6-5 to TRBJ1-1; D may be TRBD1 (6 bases). Germline CDR1 MNHEY, CDR2 SVGAGI. V was shortened by 6 bases and J by 8 bases, with 19 bases between the two germline ends. There are 14 residues in the CDR3. The CDR3 loop is CASRRDTPNGEAFF. The DNA of the CDR3 is TGTGCCAGCAGACGGGACACCCCTAACGGGGAAGCTTTCTTT.

This chain joins TRBV30 and TRBJ1-1, with D possibly being TRBD1 (5 bases). In germline, CDR1 is GTSNPN, CDR2 SVGIG (reference sequence). The CDR3 extends over 13 amino acids. V was trimmed by 3 bases and J by 4 bases, leaving 12 bases between them. CDR3 sequence (DNA): TGTGCCTGGAGAGGGGTTTCGAGCACTGAAGCTTTCTTT. Amino acid sequence: CAWRGVSSTEAFF.

This chain connects TRBV7-9 to TRBJ2-1; D gene uncertain. V was pared by 4 bases and J by 1 base, with 5 bases between. This CDR3 contains 13 residues. Germline CDR1 and CDR2: SEHNR and FQNEAQ (reference sequence). CDR3 amino acids: CASSSFSYNEQFF. DNA for the CDR3: TGTGCCAGCAGCTCGTTTTCCTACAATGAGCAGTTCTTC.

The chain recombines TRBV7-2 with TRBJ2-5; TRBD1 aligns across 8 bases. Germline V lookup: CDR1 SGHTA, CDR2 FQGNSA. The CDR3 totals 14 residues. Unmatched junction bases numbered 2, after V lost 5 bases and J lost 0 bases. DNA for the CDR3: TGTGCCAGCAGCCGGACAGGGTACCAAGAGACCCAGTACTTC. This gives the protein CASSRTGYQETQYF.

The CDR3 loop reads CASSLGGTGGPYEQYF. As DNA, the CDR3 is TGCGCCAGCAGCTTGGGGGGGACAGGGGGCCCCTACGAGCAGTACTTC. The chain couples TRBV5-1 to TRBJ2-7; 12 bases match TRBD1. Trimming at V came to 0 bases and at J to 2 bases, leaving 3 bases not matched to a gene. The CDR3 sequence is 16 residues long. Germline CDR1 reads SGHRS; CDR2 reads YFSETQ. Looking up the rest from reference TRBV5-1 and TRBJ2-7 gives the full variable domain: KAGVTQTPRYLIKTRGQQVTLSCSPISGHRSVSWYQQTPGQGLQFLFEYFSETQRNKGNFPGRFSGRQFSNSRSEMNVSTLELGDSALYLCASSLGGTGGPYEQYFGPGTRLTVT.

The chain uses TRBV2 and TRBJ1-4, with D possibly matching TRBD1 (6 bases). Germline values: CDR1 SNHLY, CDR2 FYNNEI. This CDR3 region has 15 residues. V gave up 7 bases and J gave up 7 bases, with 19 bases separating them. The CDR3 loop reads CASTKGVRQVEKLFF. The CDR3 bases are TGTGCCAGCACCAAGGGGGTCCGCCAGGTTGAAAAACTGTTTTTT.

V and J are TRBV7-2 and TRBJ2-7; 8 bases map to TRBD2. Germline V CDR1 and CDR2: SGHTA, FQGNSA. The CDR3 has 14 residues. With V trimmed by 6 bases and J by 2 bases, 6 bases remained unmatched. This chain's CDR3 is CASRTSGGAYEQYF. The CDR3 DNA sequence: TGTGCCAGCAGGACTTCGGGGGGGGCCTACGAGCAGTACTTC.

This clone was seen a single time. The gene calls are TRBV11-2 and TRBJ2-7; 8 bases match TRBD1. Germline V gives CDR1 SGHAT, CDR2 FQNNGV. This CDR3 has 14 amino acids. Trimming removed 6 bases from V and 4 bases from J; junction bases left unmatched: 8. The CDR3 DNA is TGTGCCAGCAGGGGGACAGGAGCTTTATACGAGCAGTACTTC. The encoded protein is CASRGTGALYEQYF.

The rearrangement uses TRBV7-9 and TRBJ1-2; perhaps TRBD1 as D (5 bases). Per germline, CDR1 SEHNR and CDR2 FQNEAQ (reference sequence). Trimming stripped 7 bases from V and 2 bases from J, with 14 bases between. CDR3 size: 14 residues. DNA of the CDR3: TGTGCCAGCAAGCACAGGCAATCCAACTATGGCTACACCTTC. Its translation is CASKHRQSNYGYTF.

The chain is built from TRBV28 and TRBJ2-7, with 8 positions matching TRBD2. This CDR3 comprises 14 residues. Germline V CDR1 and CDR2: MDHEN, SYDVKM. Unmatched junction bases numbered 7, after V lost 3 bases and J lost 6 bases. CDR3 sequence (DNA): TGTGCCAGCAGTTTGAGCGGGAGACGGGGCGAGCAGTACTTC. It specifies CASSLSGRRGEQYF.

This sequence joins TRBV29-1 and TRBJ1-3; D unclear. The V gene lost 3 bases and the J gene lost 4 bases, with 4 bases spanning the gap. CDR1 is SQVTM, CDR2 ANQGSEA, per germline. This CDR3 is built from 11 residues. CDR3 DNA sequence: TGCAGCGTTGATTCAGGAAACACCATATATTTT. This encodes CSVDSGNTIYF.

The CDR3 region is CASSLPRGLKDTQYF. The CDR3 DNA reads TGTGCCAGCAGTCTCCCTAGGGGGCTAAAAGATACGCAGTATTTT. The chain uses TRBV7-2 and TRBJ2-3; TRBD1 aligns across 7 bases. V gave up 6 bases and J gave up 5 bases; unmatched junction bases: 11. This CDR3 is built from 15 residues. Germline values: CDR1 SGHTA, CDR2 FQGNSA.

This chain uses TRBV11-3 with TRBJ2-7; TRBD1 might be the D (6 bases). Trimming pared 3 bases from V and 6 bases from J, leaving 18 bases between. In germline, CDR1 is SGHNT, CDR2 YENEEA. The CDR3 has 15 residues. CDR3: CASSFLGAATGEQYF. As DNA, the CDR3 is TGTGCCAGCAGCTTTTTGGGGGCAGCGACGGGCGAGCAGTACTTC.

The J gene is TRBJ2-2, the V gene TRBV29-1, with a weak D call TRBD2 (6 bases). Trimming stripped 4 bases from V and 5 bases from J, with 14 bases between. Germline values: CDR1 SQVTM, CDR2 ANQGSEA. The CDR3 is made up of 14 amino acids. The CDR3 nucleotides read TGCAGCGTTGTTACGGGAGTTCCGACCGGGGAGCTGTTTTTT. Translating gives CSVVTGVPTGELFF.

The chain recombines TRBV5-1 with TRBJ2-2; tentatively, D is TRBD1 (8 bases). Deletions cut 5 bases from V and 5 bases from J, with 19 bases between. This CDR3 spans 16 amino acids. Germline values: CDR1 SGHRS, CDR2 YFSETQ. The DNA of the CDR3 is TGCGCCAGCAGGATGTGGACAGGGACTACGACCGGGGAGCTGTTTTTT. Translating gives CASRMWTGTTTGELFF.

The rearrangement joins TRBV7-9 to TRBJ2-5; tentative D call: TRBD2 (6 bases). V dropped 1 base and J dropped 2 bases, with 8 bases sitting between them. The CDR3 consists of 14 residues. The germline CDR1 and CDR2 sequences are SEHNR and FQNEAQ (reference sequence). The CDR3 is CASSLGLAQETQYF. CDR3 nucleotides: TGTGCCAGCAGCTTAGGGCTAGCGCAAGAGACCCAGTACTTC.

The rearrangement uses TRBV27 and TRBJ2-2, with a tentative D call TRBD1 (5 bases). From germline, CDR1 is MNHEY and CDR2 SMNVEV (reference sequence). This CDR3 comprises 16 residues. V lost 5 bases, J lost 6 bases, and 19 bases lay in between. CDR3 sequence reads: CASSQIRASGAGELFF. The CDR3 DNA sequence: TGTGCCAGCAGTCAGATCAGGGCTTCTGGCGCCGGGGAGCTGTTTTTT.

The rearrangement joins TRBV5-6 to TRBJ1-3; 11 bases agree with TRBD1. V shed 4 bases, J shed 3 bases, and the junction held 9 bases outside the gene matches. The germline V gene has CDR1 SGHDT and CDR2 YYEEEE. This CDR3 spans 17 amino acids. CDR3 sequence: CASSRSGTGGSGNTIYF. CDR3 bases: TGTGCCAGCAGCCGATCAGGGACAGGGGGTAGTGGAAACACCATATATTTT.

This chain links TRBV19 with TRBJ1-4; D is undetermined. Germline lookup yields CDR1 LNHDA and CDR2 SQIVND (reference sequence). The CDR3 covers 15 residues. The V end lost 1 base, the J end lost 5 bases, and 11 bases lay between the germline ends. The CDR3 protein is CASSIVRSGNEKLFF. The CDR3 bases are TGTGCCAGTAGTATAGTCCGTTCGGGGAATGAAAAACTGTTTTTT.

J is TRBJ1-1 and V is TRBV29-1, with D possibly matching TRBD1 (5 bases). Trimming took off 7 bases at V and 8 bases at J, with 17 bases between the two ends. The CDR3 has 12 amino acids. The germline gives CDR1 SQVTM, CDR2 ANQGSEA. DNA for the CDR3: TGCAGCGGGAAGACCGTGACAGTGGAAGCTTTCTTT. This encodes CSGKTVTVEAFF. Full variable domain (rest looked up from reference TRBV29-1 and TRBJ1-1): SAVISQKPSRDICQRGTSLTIQCQVDSQVTMMFWYRQQPGQSLTLIATANQGSEATYESGFVIDKFPISRPNLTFSTLTVSNMSPEDSSIYLCSGKTVTVEAFFGQGTRLTVV.

The V call is TRBV6-5, the J call TRBJ2-2; D possibly corresponds to TRBD2 (6 bases). The germline gives CDR1 MNHEY, CDR2 SVGAGI. This CDR3 has 13 amino acids. V was clipped by 6 bases and J by 7 bases, with 12 bases between them. CDR3 sequence reads: CASRTGDLGELFF. CDR3 DNA: TGTGCCAGCAGAACGGGGGATCTCGGGGAGCTGTTTTTT.

The chain has TRBV5-1 and TRBJ1-5, with D perhaps matching TRBD1 (6 bases). CDR3 length: 15 residues. The V end was cut by 2 bases, the J end by 4 bases, with 13 bases between. CDR1 is SGHRS and CDR2 is YFSETQ in the germline V gene. In nucleotides, the CDR3 is TGCGCCAGCAGCTTAGGGGGGGCAGTTAATCAGCCCCAGCATTTT. Its protein is CASSLGGAVNQPQHF.